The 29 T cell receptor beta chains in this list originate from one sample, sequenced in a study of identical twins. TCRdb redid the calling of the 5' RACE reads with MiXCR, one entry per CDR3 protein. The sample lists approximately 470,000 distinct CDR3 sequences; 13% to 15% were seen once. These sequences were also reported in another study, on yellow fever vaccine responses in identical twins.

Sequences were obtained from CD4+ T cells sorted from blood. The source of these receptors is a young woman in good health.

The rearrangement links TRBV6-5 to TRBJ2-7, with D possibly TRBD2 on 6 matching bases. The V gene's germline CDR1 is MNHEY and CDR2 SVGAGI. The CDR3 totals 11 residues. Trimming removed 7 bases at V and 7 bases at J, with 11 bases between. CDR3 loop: CASTGGLEQYF. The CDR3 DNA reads TGTGCCAGCACCGGGGGTTTGGAGCAGTACTTC.

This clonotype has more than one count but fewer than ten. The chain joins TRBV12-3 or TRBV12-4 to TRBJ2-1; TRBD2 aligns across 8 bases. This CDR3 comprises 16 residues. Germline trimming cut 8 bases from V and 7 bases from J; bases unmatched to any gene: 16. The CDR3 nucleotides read TGTGCCAGCGTTTTATGGGGCAGCGGGAGTGGTAATGAGCAGTTCTTC. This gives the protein CASVLWGSGSGNEQFF.

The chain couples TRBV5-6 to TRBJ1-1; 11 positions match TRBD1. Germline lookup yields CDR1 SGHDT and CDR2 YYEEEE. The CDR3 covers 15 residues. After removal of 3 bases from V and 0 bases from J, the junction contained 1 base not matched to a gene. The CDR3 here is CASSWDRGMNTEAFF. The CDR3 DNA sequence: TGTGCCAGCAGCTGGGACAGGGGGATGAACACTGAAGCTTTCTTT.

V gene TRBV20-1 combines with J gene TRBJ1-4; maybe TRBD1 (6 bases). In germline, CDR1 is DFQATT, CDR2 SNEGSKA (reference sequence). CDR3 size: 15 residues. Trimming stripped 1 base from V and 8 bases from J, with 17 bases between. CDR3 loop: CSARASQGIREKLFF. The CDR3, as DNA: TGCAGTGCTAGAGCCTCTCAGGGGATCCGCGAAAAACTGTTTTTT.

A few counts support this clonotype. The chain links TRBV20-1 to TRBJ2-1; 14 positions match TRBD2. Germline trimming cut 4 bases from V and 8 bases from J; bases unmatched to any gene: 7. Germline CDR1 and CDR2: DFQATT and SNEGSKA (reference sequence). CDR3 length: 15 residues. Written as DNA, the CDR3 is TGCAGTGCTACATCCGGGACTAGCGGGAGTTATGAGCAGTTCTTC. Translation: CSATSGTSGSYEQFF.

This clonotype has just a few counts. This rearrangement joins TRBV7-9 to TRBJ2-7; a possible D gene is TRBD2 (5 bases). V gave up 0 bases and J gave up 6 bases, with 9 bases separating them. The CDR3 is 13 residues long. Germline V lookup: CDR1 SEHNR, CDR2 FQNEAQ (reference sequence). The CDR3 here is CASSLALGGEQYF. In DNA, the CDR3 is TGTGCCAGCAGCTTAGCGCTCGGAGGCGAGCAGTACTTC.

CDR3 amino acids: CASRSPTGMSSYNEQFF. Here the CDR3 DNA reads TGTGCCAGCAGGAGTCCTACCGGGATGAGCTCCTACAATGAGCAGTTCTTC. The rearrangement joins TRBV28 to TRBJ2-1; D is possibly TRBD2 (5 bases). Trimming left V 6 bases short and J 0 bases short, with 18 bases between. CDR1 and CDR2 from the germline V gene are MDHEN and SYDVKM. This CDR3 spans 17 amino acids. The full variable domain, its missing parts supplied by reference TRBV28 and TRBJ2-1, is DVKVTQSSRYLVKRTGEKVFLECVQDMDHENMFWYRQDPGLGLRLIYFSYDVKMKEKGDIPEGYSVSREKKERFSLILESASTNQTSMYLCASRSPTGMSSYNEQFFGPGTRLTVL.

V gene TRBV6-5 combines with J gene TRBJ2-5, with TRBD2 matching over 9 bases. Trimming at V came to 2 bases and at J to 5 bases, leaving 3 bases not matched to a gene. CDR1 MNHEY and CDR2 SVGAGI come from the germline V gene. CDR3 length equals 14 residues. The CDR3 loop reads CASSYVTSGETQYF. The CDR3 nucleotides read TGTGCCAGCAGTTACGTAACTAGCGGGGAGACCCAGTACTTC.

The CDR3 region has the DNA TGTGCCAGCAGAAAAAGGGGGGTGAACACTGAAGCTTTCTTT. It encodes CASRKRGVNTEAFF. The chain recombines TRBV7-2 with TRBJ1-1; tentatively, D is TRBD1 (6 bases). The V end was cut by 6 bases, the J end by 0 bases, with 11 bases between. Germline lookup yields CDR1 SGHTA and CDR2 FQGNSA. CDR3 length: 14 amino acids.

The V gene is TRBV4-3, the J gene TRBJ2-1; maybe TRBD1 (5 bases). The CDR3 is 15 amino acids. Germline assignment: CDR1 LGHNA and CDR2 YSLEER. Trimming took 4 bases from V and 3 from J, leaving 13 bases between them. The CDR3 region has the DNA TGCGCCAGCAGCCGGGTAGGGGTGCTCTACAATGAGCAGTTCTTC. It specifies CASSRVGVLYNEQFF.

The CDR3 DNA reads TGTGCCAGCAGCCTTCGGACAGGGTTCCGGGAGACCCAGTACTTC. The encoded protein is CASSLRTGFRETQYF. The chain recombines TRBV14 with TRBJ2-5; 8 nucleotides line up with TRBD1. V shed 4 bases and J 5 bases; nucleotides not matched to a gene: 9. Germline values: CDR1 SGHDN, CDR2 FVKESK. This CDR3 contains 15 residues.

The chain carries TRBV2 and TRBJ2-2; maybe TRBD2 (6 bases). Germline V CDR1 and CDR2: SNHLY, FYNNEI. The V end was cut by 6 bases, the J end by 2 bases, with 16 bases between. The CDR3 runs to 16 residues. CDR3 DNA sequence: TGTGCCAGCAGCCTACTCGGGACTCGCAACACCGGGGAGCTGTTTTTT. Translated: CASSLLGTRNTGELFF.

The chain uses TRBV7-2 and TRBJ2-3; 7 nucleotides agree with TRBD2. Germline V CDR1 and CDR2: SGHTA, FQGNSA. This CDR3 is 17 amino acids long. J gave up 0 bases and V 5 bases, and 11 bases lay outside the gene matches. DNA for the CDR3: TGTGCCAGCAGCCCCGGCCGCGGGGGACCTAGCACAGATACGCAGTATTTT. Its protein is CASSPGRGGPSTDTQYF.

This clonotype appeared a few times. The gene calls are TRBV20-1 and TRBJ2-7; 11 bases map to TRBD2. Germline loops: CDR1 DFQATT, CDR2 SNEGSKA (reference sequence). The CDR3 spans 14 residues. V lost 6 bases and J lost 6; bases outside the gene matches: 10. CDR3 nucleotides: TGCAGTGCCATTAGCGGGAGGGCCTCTCGCGAGCAGTACTTC. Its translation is CSAISGRASREQYF.

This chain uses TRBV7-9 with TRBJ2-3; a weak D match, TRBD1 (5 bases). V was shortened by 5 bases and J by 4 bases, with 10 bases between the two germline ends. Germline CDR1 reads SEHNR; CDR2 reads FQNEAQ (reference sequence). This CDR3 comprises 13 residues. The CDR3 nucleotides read TGTGCCAGCAGCCAAGGGGTTTCAGATACGCAGTATTTT. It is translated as CASSQGVSDTQYF.

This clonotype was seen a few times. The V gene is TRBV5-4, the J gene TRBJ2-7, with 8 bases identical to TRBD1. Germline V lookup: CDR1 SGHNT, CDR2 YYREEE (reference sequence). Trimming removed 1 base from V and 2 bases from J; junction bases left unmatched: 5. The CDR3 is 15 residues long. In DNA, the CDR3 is TGTGCCAGCAGCTTGAGGACAGGGAGAACCTACGAGCAGTACTTC. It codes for CASSLRTGRTYEQYF. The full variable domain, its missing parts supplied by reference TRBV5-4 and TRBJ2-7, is ETGVTQSPTHLIKTRGQQVTLRCSSQSGHNTVSWYQQALGQGPQFIFQYYREEENGRGNFPPRFSGLQFPNYSSELNVNALELDDSALYLCASSLRTGRTYEQYFGPGTRLTVT.

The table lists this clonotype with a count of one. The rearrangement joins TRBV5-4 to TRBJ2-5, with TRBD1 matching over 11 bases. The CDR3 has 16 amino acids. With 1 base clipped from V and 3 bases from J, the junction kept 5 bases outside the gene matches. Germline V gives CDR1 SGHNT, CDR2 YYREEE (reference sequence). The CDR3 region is CASSLSPGQGEETQYF. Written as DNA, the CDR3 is TGTGCCAGCAGCTTGTCCCCGGGACAGGGGGAAGAGACCCAGTACTTC.

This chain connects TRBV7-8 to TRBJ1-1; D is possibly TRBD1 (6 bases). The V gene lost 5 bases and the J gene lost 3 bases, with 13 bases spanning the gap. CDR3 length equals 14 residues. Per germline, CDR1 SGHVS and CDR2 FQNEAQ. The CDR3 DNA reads TGTGCCAGCAGCACCAAGGGGGGTTACACTGAAGCTTTCTTT. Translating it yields CASSTKGGYTEAFF.

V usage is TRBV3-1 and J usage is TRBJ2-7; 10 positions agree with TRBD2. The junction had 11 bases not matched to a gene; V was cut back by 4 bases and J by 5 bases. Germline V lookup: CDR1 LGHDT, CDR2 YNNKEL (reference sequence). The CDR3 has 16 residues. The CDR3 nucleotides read TGTGCCAGCAGCCTGACTTCTAGCGGGGGTTTCCACGAGCAGTACTTC. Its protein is CASSLTSSGGFHEQYF.

The CDR3 nucleotides read TGCAGCGTTGAGTTCGCCTCTGGGGCCAACGTCCTGACTTTC. It codes for CSVEFASGANVLTF. The J gene is TRBJ2-6, the V gene TRBV29-1, with D hard to call. Trimming removed 3 bases at V and 0 bases at J, with 6 bases between. CDR1 is SQVTM, CDR2 ANQGSEA, per germline. The CDR3 length is 14 residues.

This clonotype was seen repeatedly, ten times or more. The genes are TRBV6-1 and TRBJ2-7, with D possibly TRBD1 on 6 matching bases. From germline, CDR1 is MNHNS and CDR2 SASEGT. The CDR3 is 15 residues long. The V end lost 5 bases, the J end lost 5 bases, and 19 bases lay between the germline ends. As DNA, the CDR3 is TGTGCCAGCAGTCCGACAGGTGCGGTTGTGGACGAGCAGTACTTC. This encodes CASSPTGAVVDEQYF.

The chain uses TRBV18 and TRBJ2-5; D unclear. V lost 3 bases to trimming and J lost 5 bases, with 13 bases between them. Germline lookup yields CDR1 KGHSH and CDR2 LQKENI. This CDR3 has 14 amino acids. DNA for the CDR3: TGTGCCAGCTCACCTCTCGATCAGGAGGAGACCCAGTACTTC. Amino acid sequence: CASSPLDQEETQYF.

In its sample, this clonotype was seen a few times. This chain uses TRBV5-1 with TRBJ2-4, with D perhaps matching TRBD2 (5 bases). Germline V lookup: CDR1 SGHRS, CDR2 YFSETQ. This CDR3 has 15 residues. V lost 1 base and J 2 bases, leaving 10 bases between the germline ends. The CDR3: CASSLISDSKNIQYF. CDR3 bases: TGCGCCAGCAGCTTGATTAGCGATTCCAAAAACATTCAGTACTTC.

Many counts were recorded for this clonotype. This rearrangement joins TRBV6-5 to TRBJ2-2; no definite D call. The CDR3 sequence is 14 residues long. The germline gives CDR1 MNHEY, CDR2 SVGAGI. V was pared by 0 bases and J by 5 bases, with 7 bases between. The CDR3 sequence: CASSYSQITGELFF. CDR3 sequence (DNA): TGTGCCAGCAGTTACTCGCAGATTACCGGGGAGCTGTTTTTT.

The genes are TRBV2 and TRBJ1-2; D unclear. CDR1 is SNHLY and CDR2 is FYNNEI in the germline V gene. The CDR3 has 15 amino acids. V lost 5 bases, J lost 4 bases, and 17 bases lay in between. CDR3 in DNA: TGTGCCAGCAGTCCCAGGACCGCTGACACCTATGGCTACACCTTC. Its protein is CASSPRTADTYGYTF.

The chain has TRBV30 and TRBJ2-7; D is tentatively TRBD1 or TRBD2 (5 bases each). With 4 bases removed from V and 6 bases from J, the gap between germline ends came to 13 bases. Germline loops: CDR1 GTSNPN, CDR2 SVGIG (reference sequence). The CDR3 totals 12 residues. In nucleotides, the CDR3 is TGTGCCTGGATGCCGGGGCAGACCGAGCAGTACTTC. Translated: CAWMPGQTEQYF.

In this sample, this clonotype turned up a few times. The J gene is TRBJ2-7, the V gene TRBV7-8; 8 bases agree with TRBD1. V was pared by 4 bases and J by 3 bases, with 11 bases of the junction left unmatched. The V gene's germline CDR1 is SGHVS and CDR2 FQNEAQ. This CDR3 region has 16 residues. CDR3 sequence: CASSWEAGTGGYEQYF. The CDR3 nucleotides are TGTGCCAGCAGCTGGGAGGCCGGAACAGGGGGCTACGAGCAGTACTTC.

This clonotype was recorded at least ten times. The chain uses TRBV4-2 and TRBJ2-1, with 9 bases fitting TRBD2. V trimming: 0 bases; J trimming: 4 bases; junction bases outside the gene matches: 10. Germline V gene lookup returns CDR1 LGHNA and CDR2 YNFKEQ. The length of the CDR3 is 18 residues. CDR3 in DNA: TGTGCCAGCAGCCAAGATCGGATAGCGGGAGTTAAGTACAATGAGCAGTTCTTC. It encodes CASSQDRIAGVKYNEQFF.

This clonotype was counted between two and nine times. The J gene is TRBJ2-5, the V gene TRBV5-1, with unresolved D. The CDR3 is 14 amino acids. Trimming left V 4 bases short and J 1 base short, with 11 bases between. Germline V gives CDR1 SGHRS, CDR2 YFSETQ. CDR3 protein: CASSVAPVQETQYF. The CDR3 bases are TGCGCCAGCAGCGTCGCTCCTGTCCAAGAGACCCAGTACTTC.